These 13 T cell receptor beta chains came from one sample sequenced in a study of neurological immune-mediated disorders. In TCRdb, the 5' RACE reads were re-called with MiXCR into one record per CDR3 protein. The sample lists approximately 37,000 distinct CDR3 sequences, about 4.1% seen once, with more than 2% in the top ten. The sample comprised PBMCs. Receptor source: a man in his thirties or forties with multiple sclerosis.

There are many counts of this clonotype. The CDR3 DNA sequence: TGTGCCAGCAGCCCTAGCGGGGGCCTTCCCTACGAGCAGTACTTC. Its protein is CASSPSGGLPYEQYF. This rearrangement joins TRBV7-2 to TRBJ2-7; TRBD2 matches 10 bases. There are 15 residues in the CDR3. Germline V gene data show CDR1 as SGHTA and CDR2 as FQGNSA. The junction had 6 bases not matched to a gene; V was cut back by 5 bases and J by 2 bases. Variable domain in full (rest from reference TRBV7-2 and TRBJ2-7): GAGVSQSPSNKVTEKGKDVELRCDPISGHTALYWYRQSLGQGLEFLIYFQGNSAPDKSGLPSDRFSAERTGGSVSTLTIQRTQQEDSAVYLCASSPSGGLPYEQYFGPGTRLTVT.

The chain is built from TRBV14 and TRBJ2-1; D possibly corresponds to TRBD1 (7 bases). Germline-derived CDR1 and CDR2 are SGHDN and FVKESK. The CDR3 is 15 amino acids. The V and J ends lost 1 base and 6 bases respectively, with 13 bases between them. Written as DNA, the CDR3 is TGTGCCAGCAGCCAAGCAGGGGGAGGAATCAATGAGCAGTTCTTC. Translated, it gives CASSQAGGGINEQFF.

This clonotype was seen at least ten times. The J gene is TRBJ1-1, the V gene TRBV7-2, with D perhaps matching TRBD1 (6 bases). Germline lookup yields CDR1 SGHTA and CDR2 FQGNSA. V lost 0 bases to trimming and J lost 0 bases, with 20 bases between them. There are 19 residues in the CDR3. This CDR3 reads CASSLARWGQARMNTEAFF. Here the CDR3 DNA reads TGTGCCAGCAGCTTAGCGCGCTGGGGGCAGGCCCGAATGAACACTGAAGCTTTCTTT.

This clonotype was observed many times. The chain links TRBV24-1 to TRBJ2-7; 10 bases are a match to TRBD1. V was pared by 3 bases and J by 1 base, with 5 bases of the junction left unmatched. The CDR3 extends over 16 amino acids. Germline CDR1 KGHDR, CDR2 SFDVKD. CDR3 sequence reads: CATSDPGQGRSYEQYF. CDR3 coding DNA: TGTGCCACCAGTGATCCGGGACAGGGGAGGTCCTACGAGCAGTACTTC.

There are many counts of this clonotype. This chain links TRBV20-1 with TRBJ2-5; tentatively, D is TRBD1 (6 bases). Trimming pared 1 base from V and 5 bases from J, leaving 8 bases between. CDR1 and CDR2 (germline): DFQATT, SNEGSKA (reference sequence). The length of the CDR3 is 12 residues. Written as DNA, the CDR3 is TGCAGTGCTAGAGTGAGGGGGGAGACCCAGTACTTC. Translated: CSARVRGETQYF.

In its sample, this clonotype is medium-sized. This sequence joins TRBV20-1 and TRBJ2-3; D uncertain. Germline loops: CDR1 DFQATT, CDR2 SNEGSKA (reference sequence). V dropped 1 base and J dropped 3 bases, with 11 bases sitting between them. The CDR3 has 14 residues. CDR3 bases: TGCAGTGCTAGAGTTTTCTGGGGAACAGATACGCAGTATTTT. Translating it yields CSARVFWGTDTQYF.

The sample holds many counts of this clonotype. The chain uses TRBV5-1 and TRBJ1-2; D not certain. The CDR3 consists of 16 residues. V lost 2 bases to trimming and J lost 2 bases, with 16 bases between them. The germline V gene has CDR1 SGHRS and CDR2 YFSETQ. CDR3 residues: CASSFQQGRFNYGYTF. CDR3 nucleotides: TGCGCCAGCAGCTTCCAACAAGGAAGATTCAACTATGGCTACACCTTC.

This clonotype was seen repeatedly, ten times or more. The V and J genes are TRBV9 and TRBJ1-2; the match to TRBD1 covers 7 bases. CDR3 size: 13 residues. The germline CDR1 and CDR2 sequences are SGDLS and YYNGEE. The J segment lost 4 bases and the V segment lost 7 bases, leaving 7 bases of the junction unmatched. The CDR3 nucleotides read TGTGCCAGCGGACGGACAGGCTCCTATGGCTACACCTTC. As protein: CASGRTGSYGYTF.

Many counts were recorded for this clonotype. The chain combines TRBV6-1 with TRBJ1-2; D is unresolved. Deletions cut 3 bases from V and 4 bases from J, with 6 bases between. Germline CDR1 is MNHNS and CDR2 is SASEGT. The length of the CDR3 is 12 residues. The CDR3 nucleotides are TGTGCCAGCAGTGAGGCAGGCTATGGCTACACCTTC. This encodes CASSEAGYGYTF.

The CDR3 nucleotides read TGCAGTGCTAGAGAAAGGACAGGGACGCAAGAGACCCAGTACTTC. Its protein product is CSARERTGTQETQYF. This chain uses TRBV20-1 with TRBJ2-5; the match to TRBD1 covers 8 bases. The CDR3 runs 15 residues. Germline-derived CDR1 and CDR2 are DFQATT and SNEGSKA (reference sequence). V lost 0 bases to trimming and J lost 2 bases; unmatched junction nucleotides: 5.

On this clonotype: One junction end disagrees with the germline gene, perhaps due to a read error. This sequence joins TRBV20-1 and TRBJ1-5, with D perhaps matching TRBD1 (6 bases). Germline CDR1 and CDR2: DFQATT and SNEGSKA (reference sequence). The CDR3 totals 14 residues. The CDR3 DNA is TGCAGTCCTAGAATACAGGGTGGGGGTCAGCCCCAGAATTTT. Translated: CSPRIQGGGQPQNF.

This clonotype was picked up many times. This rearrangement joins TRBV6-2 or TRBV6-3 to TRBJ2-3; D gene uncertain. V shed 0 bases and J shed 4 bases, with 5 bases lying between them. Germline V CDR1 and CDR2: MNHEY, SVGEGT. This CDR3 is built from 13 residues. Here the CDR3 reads CASSYSKADTQYF. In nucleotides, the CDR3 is TGTGCCAGCAGTTACTCGAAGGCAGATACGCAGTATTTT.

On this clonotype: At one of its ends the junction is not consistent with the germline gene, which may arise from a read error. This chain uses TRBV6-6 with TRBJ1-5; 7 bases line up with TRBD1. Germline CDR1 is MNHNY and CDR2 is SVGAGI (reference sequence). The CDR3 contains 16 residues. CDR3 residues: CVSSPGQGRGGQPQHF. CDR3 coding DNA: TGTGTCAGCAGCCCGGGGCAGGGCCGAGGGGGCCAGCCCCAGCATTTT.